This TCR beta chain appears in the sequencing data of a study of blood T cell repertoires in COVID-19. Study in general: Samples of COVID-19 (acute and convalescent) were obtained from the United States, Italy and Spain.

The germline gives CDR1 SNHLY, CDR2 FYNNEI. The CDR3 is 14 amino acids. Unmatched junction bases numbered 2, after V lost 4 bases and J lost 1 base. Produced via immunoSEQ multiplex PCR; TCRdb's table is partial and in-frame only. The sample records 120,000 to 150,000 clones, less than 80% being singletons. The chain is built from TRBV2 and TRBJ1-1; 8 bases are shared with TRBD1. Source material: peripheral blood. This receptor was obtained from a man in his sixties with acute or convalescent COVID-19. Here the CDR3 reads CASSGDRSNTEAFF. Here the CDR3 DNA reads TGTGCCAGCAGTGGGGACAGGTCGAACACTGAAGCTTTCTTT.